Below are 9 T cell receptor beta chains sequenced from a single sample in a study of a mutant IDH1 vaccine in newly diagnosed glioma. The data were produced by immunoSEQ multiplex PCR, yet TCRdb's version contains in-frame clones alone and is incomplete. Of 35,000 to 50,000 clones listed, roughly 92% are singletons. These receptors have no known antigen. Time point in this sample: week 35, safety follow-up. The content of each vaccine dose was 300 ug of mutant IDH1 20-mer peptide, and topical imiquimod accompanied it. This material consisted of PBMCs, taken from a glioma patient whose treatment included an IDH1 peptide vaccine. The receptors here all came from a man in his forties or fifties with glioma.

The chain uses TRBV2 and TRBJ1-5; tentatively, D is TRBD1 (5 bases). The CDR3 spans 14 residues. From germline, CDR1 is SNHLY and CDR2 FYNNEI. Trimming removed 6 bases from V and 4 bases from J, with 13 bases in between. The CDR3, as DNA: TGTGCCAGCAGGTGGCAGGGACGAAATCAGCCCCAGCATTTT. Encoded protein: CASRWQGRNQPQHF.

This CDR3 is CASSINENTEAFF. CDR3 DNA: TGTGCCAGTAGTATCAATGAGAACACTGAAGCTTTCTTT. The V and J genes are TRBV19 and TRBJ1-1; D remains unclear. The CDR3 length is 13 residues. CDR1 and CDR2 from the germline V gene are LNHDA and SQIVND (reference sequence). V lost 3 bases and J lost 1, with 6 bases in between.

The chain has TRBV28 and TRBJ2-5; 7 nucleotides match TRBD2. The germline V gene encodes CDR1 MDHEN and CDR2 SYDVKM. Germline trimming cut 6 bases from V and 1 base from J; bases unmatched to any gene: 5. This CDR3 has 14 residues. The CDR3 loop reads CASRPGGPQETQYF. DNA for the CDR3: TGTGCCAGCAGGCCGGGGGGACCCCAAGAGACCCAGTACTTC.

The chain uses TRBV4-1 and TRBJ2-1, with D possibly TRBD1 on 6 matching bases. Germline V CDR1 and CDR2: MGHRA, YSYEKL. The CDR3 is 13 residues long. V shed 3 bases and J shed 7 bases, with 10 bases lying between them. CDR3 DNA sequence: TGCGCCAGCAGCCAGGCCCAGGGGAATGAGCAGTTCTTC. This encodes CASSQAQGNEQFF.

This sequence joins TRBV29-1 and TRBJ2-7; 7 positions agree with TRBD2. Losses at the gene ends were 5 bases for V and 0 bases for J; bases not matched to a gene: 10. This CDR3 is 15 amino acids long. Germline V gene sequence: CDR1 SQVTM, CDR2 ANQGSEA. The chain's CDR3 is CSVSKLASLSYEQYF. CDR3 in DNA: TGCAGCGTTTCTAAACTAGCGTCCCTCTCCTACGAGCAGTACTTC.

The chain carries TRBV2 and TRBJ2-3; D assignment may be TRBD1 or TRBD2 (5 bases each). This CDR3 contains 14 residues. Looked up from germline, CDR1 is SNHLY and CDR2 is FYNNEI. V was pared by 6 bases and J by 5 bases, with 15 bases between. For the CDR3, the DNA is TGTGCCAGCAGGGGACCGACATATGAAGATACGCAGTATTTT. The encoded protein is CASRGPTYEDTQYF.

In regard to this clone: Other DNA sequences in the sample encode the same CDR3. The chain joins TRBV2 to TRBJ1-5, with TRBD1 matching 8 bases. The CDR3 loop spans 15 amino acids. Germline V gene lookup returns CDR1 SNHLY and CDR2 FYNNEI. The V and J ends lost 4 bases and 1 base, in that order; junction bases with no gene match: 3. The CDR3 sequence: CASSVGQGSNQPQHF. CDR3 bases: TGTGCCAGCAGTGTTGGACAGGGAAGCAATCAGCCCCAGCATTTT.

The chain has TRBV28 and TRBJ2-7; 9 nucleotides agree with TRBD1. The germline CDR1 and CDR2 sequences are MDHEN and SYDVKM. The trim removed 5 bases at V and 0 bases at J, leaving 5 bases unmatched. This CDR3 is built from 15 residues. The CDR3 DNA is TGTGCCAGCAGTCTACCGGGACAGGGCTCCTACGAGCAGTACTTC. Its protein is CASSLPGQGSYEQYF.

This chain links TRBV15 with TRBJ2-1; 7 nucleotides match TRBD1. V lost 1 base, J lost 2 bases, and 5 bases stayed unmatched. The CDR3 contains 16 residues. CDR1 is LNHNV and CDR2 is YYDKDF in the germline V gene (reference sequence). The CDR3 protein is CATSRGGQGAYNEQFF. The CDR3 nucleotides are TGTGCCACCAGCAGAGGAGGCCAGGGGGCCTACAATGAGCAGTTCTTC.